One and the same sample provided the 18 T cell receptor beta chains below, sequenced in a study of PD-1 blockade in classical Hodgkin lymphoma. Method: immunoSEQ multiplex PCR; TCRdb's copy keeps in-frame clones and lacks some. The data contain tens of thousands of clones, 89% of them singletons. All trial patients relapsed after autologous stem cell transplantation. The material sequenced was peripheral blood mononuclear cells (PBMCs), taken before the second cycle of nivolumab. These receptors all come from a human donor with classical Hodgkin lymphoma.

The DNA for the CDR3 is TGTGCCAGCTCACCGGGACAGGGTAACGGGGAGCTGTTTTTT. It is translated as CASSPGQGNGELFF. V gene TRBV18 combines with J gene TRBJ2-2; 9 bases line up with TRBD1. CDR1 and CDR2 (germline): KGHSH, LQKENI. J was trimmed by 7 bases and V by 3 bases; bases with no gene match: 3. This CDR3 has 14 residues.

This chain links TRBV5-1 with TRBJ1-3; D is possibly TRBD1 (5 bases). The V gene's germline CDR1 is SGHRS and CDR2 YFSETQ. The CDR3 is 17 residues long. Trimming removed 0 bases from V and 0 bases from J, with 13 bases in between. The CDR3: CASSLGPGRLSGNTIYF. The CDR3 DNA reads TGCGCCAGCAGCTTGGGTCCGGGGCGACTCTCTGGAAACACCATATATTTT.

The chain joins TRBV27 to TRBJ2-3, with TRBD1 matching over 9 bases. The length of the CDR3 is 14 residues. The germline CDR1 and CDR2 sequences are MNHEY and SMNVEV (reference sequence). The junction had 6 bases not matched to a gene; V was cut back by 8 bases and J by 3 bases. CDR3 region: CASGMTGGTDTQYF. The CDR3 coding sequence is TGTGCCAGCGGAATGACAGGGGGTACAGATACGCAGTATTTT.

The chain combines TRBV27 with TRBJ2-3; 8 bases fit TRBD2. Germline V gene data show CDR1 as MNHEY and CDR2 as SMNVEV (reference sequence). Trimming at V came to 6 bases and at J to 5 bases, leaving 10 bases not matched to a gene. The CDR3 is 15 residues long. In DNA, the CDR3 is TGTGCCAGCAGACGTAGCGGGGTCGGGGGAGATACGCAGTATTTT. Amino acids: CASRRSGVGGDTQYF.

The chain is built from TRBV5-6 and TRBJ2-7, with D tentatively TRBD2 (6 bases). V dropped 2 bases and J dropped 5 bases, with 14 bases sitting between them. Per germline, CDR1 SGHDT and CDR2 YYEEEE. CDR3 length: 14 residues. CDR3 DNA: TGTGCCAGCAGCTTCTTCGGGAGTTCCCACGAGCAGTACTTC. Residues: CASSFFGSSHEQYF.

This clone was observed a handful of times. The CDR3 loop is CASRPESYGYTF. The CDR3 nucleotides are TGTGCCAGCAGACCAGAAAGTTATGGCTACACCTTC. The V call is TRBV28, the J call TRBJ1-2; D remains ambiguous. V dropped 6 bases and J dropped 5 bases, with 10 bases sitting between them. CDR1 and CDR2 (germline): MDHEN, SYDVKM. CDR3 length: 12 amino acids.

This chain joins TRBV27 and TRBJ2-3; TRBD1 matches 12 bases. CDR3 length: 17 amino acids. Per the germline V gene, CDR1 is MNHEY and CDR2 is SMNVEV (reference sequence). V dropped 5 bases and J dropped 2; count of bases not matched to a gene: 8. Written as DNA, the CDR3 is TGTGCCAGCAGTCCAGAGGGACAGGGGGCTATCACAGATACGCAGTATTTT. Its translation: CASSPEGQGAITDTQYF.

V is TRBV29-1 and J is TRBJ1-1; no definite D call. With 4 bases removed from V and 4 bases from J, the gap between germline ends came to 13 bases. This CDR3 is 13 amino acids long. Germline CDR1 reads SQVTM; CDR2 reads ANQGSEA. CDR3: CSVGLRLTTEAFF. Here the CDR3 DNA reads TGCAGCGTTGGTTTGAGACTAACCACTGAAGCTTTCTTT. Based on the CDR3 plus reference TRBV29-1 and TRBJ1-1, the full variable domain is SAVISQKPSRDICQRGTSLTIQCQVDSQVTMMFWYRQQPGQSLTLIATANQGSEATYESGFVIDKFPISRPNLTFSTLTVSNMSPEDSSIYLCSVGLRLTTEAFFGQGTRLTVV.

The rearrangement links TRBV5-4 to TRBJ2-3; 10 positions match TRBD1. Losses at the gene ends were 4 bases for V and 4 bases for J; bases not matched to a gene: 6. The V gene's germline CDR1 is SGHNT and CDR2 YYREEE (reference sequence). The CDR3 runs 15 residues. The CDR3, as DNA: TGTGCCAGCAGCCTTGACAGGGGGCGCCCAGATACGCAGTATTTT. Translation gives CASSLDRGRPDTQYF.

The gene calls are TRBV5-6 and TRBJ2-2; weak D call: TRBD2 (5 bases). V lost 4 bases to trimming and J lost 4 bases, with 14 bases between them. The germline CDR1 and CDR2 sequences are SGHDT and YYEEEE. The CDR3 is 15 residues long. The CDR3, as DNA: TGTGCCAGCAGCGCCCTGGCCACTAGCACCGGGGAGCTGTTTTTT. Translated: CASSALATSTGELFF.

The chain carries TRBV2 and TRBJ2-1, with D maybe TRBD1 (6 bases). Trimming stripped 2 bases from V and 0 bases from J, with 11 bases between. Germline loops: CDR1 SNHLY, CDR2 FYNNEI. This CDR3 is built from 16 residues. In DNA form, the CDR3 reads TGTGCCAGCAGTGAATGGGGGCGTCTCTCCTACAATGAGCAGTTCTTC. Residues: CASSEWGRLSYNEQFF.

V is TRBV6-6 and J is TRBJ2-7; 8 bases are a match to TRBD2. Germline CDR1 MNHNY, CDR2 SVGAGI (reference sequence). This CDR3 region has 15 residues. The J segment lost 0 bases and the V segment lost 7 bases, leaving 8 bases of the junction unmatched. DNA for the CDR3: TGTGCCAGCATTGGATTCGGGGGGGCCTCCTACGAGCAGTACTTC. Its translation is CASIGFGGASYEQYF.

V gene TRBV5-1 combines with J gene TRBJ2-3; TRBD2 matches 12 bases. The germline V gene has CDR1 SGHRS and CDR2 YFSETQ. V lost 1 base to trimming and J lost 3 bases; unmatched junction nucleotides: 0. The CDR3 contains 15 residues. CDR3 DNA: TGCGCCAGCAGCTTGACTAGCGGGAGGACAGATACGCAGTATTTT. This translates into CASSLTSGRTDTQYF.

This sequence joins TRBV6-6 and TRBJ2-7; 12 nucleotides match TRBD1. The CDR3 sequence is 13 residues long. The V and J ends lost 6 bases and 11 bases, in that order; junction bases with no gene match: 8. Germline CDR1 reads MNHNY; CDR2 reads SVGAGI (reference sequence). CDR3 region: CASRPPGQGAKYF. The CDR3 nucleotides are TGTGCCAGCAGACCACCGGGACAGGGGGCGAAGTACTTC.

This chain joins TRBV5-1 and TRBJ1-1, with D possibly being TRBD1 (6 bases). Germline-derived CDR1 and CDR2 are SGHRS and YFSETQ. This CDR3 contains 12 residues. Trimming pared 4 bases from V and 7 bases from J, leaving 11 bases between. CDR3 bases: TGCGCCAGCAGCGAGACAGGAGGTGAAGCTTTCTTT. Its translation is CASSETGGEAFF.

The chain recombines TRBV30 with TRBJ2-7, with D maybe TRBD1 (6 bases). V lost 5 bases to trimming and J lost 4 bases, with 12 bases between them. CDR3 length: 12 residues. The germline V gene has CDR1 GTSNPN and CDR2 SVGIG (reference sequence). The DNA of the CDR3 is TGTGCCTGGGGGACACTTCGTTACGAGCAGTACTTC. Protein sequence: CAWGTLRYEQYF.

V gene TRBV6-5 combines with J gene TRBJ2-7, with D unclear. The CDR3 consists of 12 residues. Germline V gene lookup returns CDR1 MNHEY and CDR2 SVGAGI. The V end lost 6 bases, the J end lost 3 bases, and 9 bases lay between the germline ends. CDR3 nucleotides: TGTGCCAGCAGCGTCTTTGGCTACGAGCAGTACTTC. It translates to CASSVFGYEQYF.

The genes are TRBV29-1 and TRBJ2-2, with TRBD2 matching 7 bases. The germline V gene encodes CDR1 SQVTM and CDR2 ANQGSEA. With V trimmed by 5 bases and J by 0 bases, 6 bases remained unmatched. This CDR3 has 15 amino acids. CDR3 region: CSVRKAGANTGELFF. DNA of the CDR3: TGCAGCGTTAGGAAGGCGGGGGCGAACACCGGGGAGCTGTTTTTT.